One and the same sample provided the 24 T cell receptor beta chains below, sequenced in a study of cytomegalovirus exposure and HLA in healthy donors. With 60 Vbeta and 13 Jbeta primers, the PCR was carried out. The assay was immunoSEQ multiplex PCR, and TCRdb's table has in-frame clones only and misses some. The sample has about 160,000 clones; 70% to 80% are singletons. The sample comprised PBMCs. Every receptor here comes from a man aged 45-65 years in good health and CMV-seropositive.

A word on this clone: It is unclear where the CDR3 begins or ends on the DNA, so no DNA is shown, and the CDR3 is as TCRdb lists it. The chain uses TRBV18 and TRBJ2-2; the table's D call, TRBD1, has no DNA check behind it. Per the germline V gene, CDR1 is KGHSH and CDR2 is LQKENI. The CDR3 extends over 14 residues, inclusive of both ends. CDR3: CASSAGTVPGSCFF.

This clone was found once. The chain has TRBV5-5 and TRBJ1-1; 7 nucleotides line up with TRBD1. V was pared by 1 base and J by 8 bases, with 14 bases of the junction left unmatched. Germline loops: CDR1 SGHKS, CDR2 YYEKEE (reference sequence). This CDR3 has 16 amino acids. As DNA, the CDR3 is TGTGCCAGCAGCTTGAATTCCCAGGGGGGAGAACGGGAAGCTTTCTTT. Amino acid sequence: CASSLNSQGGEREAFF. The whole variable domain, filled in from reference TRBV5-5 and TRBJ1-1, reads DAGVTQSPTHLIKTRGQQVTLRCSPISGHKSVSWYQQVLGQGPQFIFQYYEKEERGRGNFPDRFSARQFPNYSSELNVNALLLGDSALYLCASSLNSQGGEREAFFGQGTRLTVV.

V is TRBV13 and J is TRBJ1-3, with 7 nucleotides matching TRBD1. Trimming took 2 bases from V and 6 from J; bases not matched to a gene: 7. The CDR3 covers 15 residues. Germline CDR1 and CDR2: PRHDT and FYEKMQ (reference sequence). CDR3 protein: CASSLSGGTLNTIYF. CDR3 in DNA: TGTGCCAGCAGCTTATCAGGGGGGACATTAAACACCATATATTTT.

The gene calls are TRBV5-8 and TRBJ1-2; 9 nucleotides match TRBD1. The CDR3 contains 17 residues. The junction had 12 bases not matched to a gene; V was cut back by 2 bases and J by 4 bases. Germline V gives CDR1 SGHTS, CDR2 YDEGEE. This CDR3 reads CASSLFGDRDGSYGYTF. As DNA, the CDR3 is TGTGCCAGCAGCTTATTCGGGGACAGGGATGGAAGCTATGGCTACACCTTC. The variable domain in full, with the rest retrieved from reference TRBV5-8 and TRBJ1-2, is EAGVTQSPTHLIKTRGQQATLRCSPISGHTSVYWYQQALGLGLQFLLWYDEGEERNRGNFPPRFSGRQFPNYSSELNVNALELEDSALYLCASSLFGDRDGSYGYTFGSGTRLTVV.

In regard to this clone: The sample carries other DNA sequences with the same CDR3. The chain links TRBV6-5 to TRBJ2-5; 10 bases fit TRBD1. This CDR3 spans 13 amino acids. V dropped 11 bases and J dropped 5; count of bases not matched to a gene: 8. Looked up from germline, CDR1 is MNHEY and CDR2 is SVGAGI. The CDR3 spells CASRGQGRETQYF. CDR3 nucleotide sequence: TGTGCCTCCCGGGGACAGGGGAGGGAGACCCAGTACTTC.

The V and J genes are TRBV7-2 and TRBJ1-2; 8 bases are a match to TRBD1. Germline values: CDR1 SGHTA, CDR2 FQGNSA. V dropped 6 bases and J dropped 6; count of bases not matched to a gene: 6. The CDR3 runs 13 residues. The CDR3: CASSYQGANGYTF. As DNA, the CDR3 is TGTGCCAGCAGTTATCAGGGGGCCAATGGCTACACCTTC.

The V call is TRBV5-1, the J call TRBJ2-3; 9 nucleotides match TRBD1. The CDR3 length is 16 residues. V gave up 0 bases and J gave up 2 bases; unmatched junction bases: 4. Germline V gene lookup returns CDR1 SGHRS and CDR2 YFSETQ. CDR3 DNA: TGCGCCAGCAGCTTGGGGGGACAGGGTAACACAGATACGCAGTATTTT. This translates into CASSLGGQGNTDTQYF.

This chain links TRBV27 with TRBJ1-1; 10 positions match TRBD1. The CDR3 is 17 residues long. Looked up from germline, CDR1 is MNHEY and CDR2 is SMNVEV (reference sequence). V lost 0 bases and J lost 2; bases outside the gene matches: 6. The CDR3 loop reads CASSLSGQGTSNTEAFF. The CDR3 nucleotides read TGTGCCAGCAGTTTATCGGGACAGGGGACTAGTAACACTGAAGCTTTCTTT.

The chain has TRBV5-3 and TRBJ1-2; weak D call: TRBD1 (6 bases). TRBV5-3 is noted as an ORF with a role that remains uncertain. V shed 5 bases and J shed 5 bases, with 13 bases lying between them. There are 13 residues in the CDR3. The DNA of the CDR3 is TGTGCCAGAAGGCCCGGACAGCCTTATGGCTACACCTTC. Its protein is CARRPGQPYGYTF.

The rearrangement links TRBV27 to TRBJ1-1, with 9 bases fitting TRBD1. V dropped 6 bases and J dropped 5; count of bases not matched to a gene: 10. CDR3 length: 15 residues. Germline CDR1 and CDR2: MNHEY and SMNVEV (reference sequence). The CDR3 DNA sequence: TGTGCCAGCAGGACATACAGGGGGCAGGGGACTGAAGCTTTCTTT. Its protein is CASRTYRGQGTEAFF.

The genes are TRBV6-6 and TRBJ2-7; possible D gene TRBD1, 5 bases. The CDR3 length is 12 residues. The V gene lost 2 bases and the J gene lost 3 bases, with 5 bases spanning the gap. The germline V gene encodes CDR1 MNHNY and CDR2 SVGAGI (reference sequence). The CDR3 sequence: CASSYQGYEQYF. Written as DNA, the CDR3 is TGTGCCAGCAGTTACCAGGGCTACGAGCAGTACTTC.

A note on this clone: The same CDR3 also results from other DNA sequences found in this sample. The chain links TRBV7-8 to TRBJ1-1; 7 nucleotides line up with TRBD1. CDR1 is SGHVS, CDR2 FQNEAQ, per germline. The CDR3 is 14 residues long. V gave up 7 bases and J gave up 7 bases; unmatched junction bases: 12. The CDR3 nucleotides are TGTGCCAGCACTCGTAATATCGGGGACAGTGAAGCTTTCTTT. It codes for CASTRNIGDSEAFF.

The chain employs TRBV7-9 and TRBJ1-2; TRBD1 matches 9 bases. The trim removed 7 bases at V and 1 base at J, leaving 7 bases unmatched. The length of the CDR3 is 15 residues. The germline CDR1 and CDR2 sequences are SEHNR and FQNEAQ (reference sequence). The CDR3 region is CASIVDRGGNYGYTF. For the CDR3, the DNA is TGTGCCAGCATCGTCGACAGGGGGGGTAACTATGGCTACACCTTC.

For this clone: The junction departs from germline at one end; a sequencing error may be responsible. The CDR3 loop is CASSHGTSGGTDTQYF. In DNA form, the CDR3 reads TGTGCTAGCAGCCACGGGACTAGCGGGGGGACAGATACGCAGTATTTT. V and J are TRBV7-7 and TRBJ2-3, with 15 positions matching TRBD2. The CDR3 spans 16 residues. Germline-derived CDR1 and CDR2 are SSHAT and FNYEAQ (reference sequence).

This chain links TRBV6-5 with TRBJ2-7; 9 bases agree with TRBD1. In germline, CDR1 is MNHEY, CDR2 SVGAGI. V gave up 2 bases and J gave up 4 bases; unmatched junction bases: 6. CDR3 length: 15 residues. CDR3 DNA: TGTGCCAGCAGTTACGGGGACAGGGCTATTTACGAGCAGTACTTC. Amino acids: CASSYGDRAIYEQYF.

The chain is built from TRBV7-2 and TRBJ2-5; 7 bases are shared with TRBD2. Unmatched junction bases numbered 1, after V lost 1 base and J lost 2 bases. The germline V gene encodes CDR1 SGHTA and CDR2 FQGNSA. The CDR3 runs 14 residues. CDR3 sequence reads: CASSLERGQETQYF. The CDR3 coding sequence is TGTGCCAGCAGCTTAGAGCGGGGTCAAGAGACCCAGTACTTC.

The chain combines TRBV27 with TRBJ1-1; no definite D call. The CDR3 covers 13 residues. Trimming removed 5 bases at V and 4 bases at J, with 11 bases between. Looked up from germline, CDR1 is MNHEY and CDR2 is SMNVEV (reference sequence). CDR3 coding DNA: TGTGCCAGCAGTAGCACAGTAGGCACTGAAGCTTTCTTT. Its translation: CASSSTVGTEAFF.

CDR3 bases: TGTGCCAGCAGCCAAGTGGGACTTAACACAGATACGCAGTATTTT. Its translation is CASSQVGLNTDTQYF. The J gene is TRBJ2-3, the V gene TRBV4-2, with D perhaps TRBD2 (6 bases). The CDR3 totals 15 residues. CDR1 LGHNA and CDR2 YNFKEQ come from the germline V gene. The V end was cut by 1 base, the J end by 2 bases, with 10 bases between.

The rearrangement uses TRBV9 and TRBJ1-6; 8 bases are shared with TRBD1. From germline, CDR1 is SGDLS and CDR2 YYNGEE. CDR3 length: 14 amino acids. V trimming: 4 bases; J trimming: 6 bases; junction bases outside the gene matches: 3. The CDR3 is CASSRDRLNSPLHF. CDR3 nucleotide sequence: TGTGCCAGCAGCCGGGACAGGCTTAATTCACCCCTCCACTTT.

The V and J genes are TRBV9 and TRBJ1-2; 12 bases are a match to TRBD1. CDR1 SGDLS and CDR2 YYNGEE come from the germline V gene. CDR3 length equals 15 residues. Trimming at V came to 0 bases and at J to 7 bases, leaving 4 bases not matched to a gene. The CDR3: CASSVGGTGGGGYTF. Written as DNA, the CDR3 is TGTGCCAGCAGCGTAGGCGGGACAGGGGGCGGTGGCTACACCTTC.

This clone was observed once. V usage is TRBV6-4 and J usage is TRBJ1-6; no definite D call. The germline gives CDR1 MRHNA, CDR2 SNTAGT. V was cut by 3 bases and J by 0 bases, with 6 bases left in between. The CDR3 is 15 residues long. The CDR3 DNA reads TGTGCCAGCAGTGATGGGCGCTCCTATAATTCACCCCTCCACTTT. Translated, it gives CASSDGRSYNSPLHF.

The chain combines TRBV19 with TRBJ2-5, with D possibly TRBD1 on 5 matching bases. The CDR3 consists of 14 residues. Trimming shortened V by 4 bases and J by 4 bases, and 13 bases separated the two germline ends. Germline CDR1 reads LNHDA; CDR2 reads SQIVND (reference sequence). Here the CDR3 reads CASSKGQGGETQYF. CDR3 DNA sequence: TGTGCCAGTAGTAAAGGTCAGGGTGGAGAGACCCAGTACTTC.

This rearrangement joins TRBV5-1 to TRBJ1-2; TRBD1 matches 7 bases. V lost 4 bases and J lost 3; bases outside the gene matches: 3. CDR1 and CDR2 (germline): SGHRS, YFSETQ. The length of the CDR3 is 13 residues. Here the CDR3 reads CASSQGQYYGYTF. The CDR3 nucleotides are TGCGCCAGCAGCCAGGGACAGTACTATGGCTACACCTTC.

The V and J genes are TRBV4-2 and TRBJ1-1; no clear D. V lost 5 bases and J lost 2, with 9 bases in between. Germline CDR1 is LGHNA and CDR2 is YNFKEQ. CDR3 length equals 13 residues. The CDR3 protein is CASSDHSNTEAFF. The CDR3 bases are TGTGCCAGCAGCGACCACAGTAACACTGAAGCTTTCTTT.